This TCR beta chain was sequenced during a study of blood T cell repertoires in COVID-19. Whole-study context: The United States, Italy and Spain were the sources of the acute and convalescent COVID-19 samples. From T cells, B-cell-depleted T cells, or PBMCs came the material, which was cDNA or gDNA.

This clone was counted only a few times. Cohorts were based on clinical histories the participants reported. In the 2 weeks before study entry, exposed participants met a COVID-19 case, which was PCR-confirmed or clinician-diagnosed. Clones were sequenced by immunoSEQ multiplex PCR, and TCRdb holds only the in-frame ones, with some missing. The top ten hold less than 5.5% of the sample, which has 250,000 to 300,000 clones, roughly 80% seen once. This CDR3 comprises 13 residues. The germline gives CDR1 SNHLY, CDR2 FYNNEI. V lost 6 bases, J lost 9 bases, and 8 bases stayed unmatched. The V and J genes are TRBV2 and TRBJ2-1; TRBD2 agrees at 7 bases. Sequencing was carried out using PBMCs or T cells enriched from blood (not recorded which). The TCR comes from a man aged 40-50 years who had been exposed to COVID-19. The CDR3 coding sequence is TGTGCCAGCAGGCGGGAGAGACGCAGTGAGCAGTTCTTC. Encoded protein: CASRRERRSEQFF.